Here is one T cell receptor beta chain with its context. The data originate from a study of blood T cell repertoires in COVID-19. Study as a whole: COVID-19 samples, acute and convalescent, were from the United States, Italy and Spain. The analysed material was cDNA or gDNA that came from T cells, B-cell-depleted T cells, or PBMCs.

Under the authors' procedure: The assay estimated nucleated cells by amplifying reference gene primers. TCRdb's copy holds only in-frame clones and misses some; the assay was immunoSEQ multiplex PCR. V and J calls and clone size are those listed in that table; D and trimming were worked out from the DNA. The sample contains about 110,000 clones, 71% of which appear only once. Germline loops: CDR1 KGHSH, CDR2 LQKENI. V shed 5 bases and J 8 bases; nucleotides not matched to a gene: 7. This CDR3 has 14 residues. The sequence came from a woman between 40 and 55 years old with acute or convalescent COVID-19. The rearrangement uses TRBV18 and TRBJ1-4; 8 bases are shared with TRBD1. Sequenced sample: peripheral blood. CDR3 in amino acids: CASSSAGGWEKLFF. CDR3 DNA: TGTGCCAGCTCATCTGCAGGGGGCTGGGAAAAACTGTTTTTT.